This T cell receptor (beta chain) is drawn from a study of T cells in Graves' hyperthyroidism and ophthalmopathy. Absent ophthalmopathy progression within 18 months defined stable Graves' hyperthyroidism. Diagnoses used clinical symptoms, serum thyroxine and TRAb, thyroid ultrasound and orbital computed tomography. The TCR beta CDR3 regions underwent amplification using RNA transcripts as the source. The HTBI primer set was used in a first-round RT-PCR of the TCR CDR3. Each CDR3 protein gets one entry after TCRdb re-called the multiplex PCR reads with MiXCR. The sample has under 400,000 distinct CDR3 sequences; approximately 15% are singletons. The sample was blood. The TCR originated in a man aged 30-40 years with Graves' hyperthyroidism.

CDR3 nucleotides: TGCGCCAGCAGCCAAGCCCCCCAGACACACCTGAACACTGAAGCTTTCTTT. Translated, it gives CASSQAPQTHLNTEAFF. The J gene is TRBJ1-1, the V gene TRBV4-1; D is undetermined. Germline V gene sequence: CDR1 MGHRA, CDR2 YSYEKL. This CDR3 comprises 17 residues. Trimming removed 1 base at V and 0 bases at J, with 15 bases between.